This T cell receptor beta chain is drawn from a study of OX40 agonist ivuxolimab in advanced cancers. Study in general: Three patients, one with hepatocellular carcinoma and two with cutaneous melanoma, achieved partial responses. Study findings and constraints: Some of the lowest clonal expansion was seen in partial responders at 0.1-3.0 mg/kg.

The table came from immunoSEQ multiplex PCR; TCRdb's copy has only in-frame clones and leaves some out. The repertoire holds 12,000 or so clones, approximately 90% seen once, with about half in the top ten. Details on this clone: Antigen specificity is unknown.

This CDR3 region has 12 residues. Germline V gene data show CDR1 as LGHNA and CDR2 as YNFKEQ. The source material was CD4+ or CD8+ T cells sorted from blood, sampled in a trial of the OX40 agonist ivuxolimab. The sequence came from an adult with an advanced solid tumor such as melanoma, head and neck, liver or kidney cancer. The J gene is TRBJ2-5, the V gene TRBV4-2; no reliable D call. Gene TRBJ2-7 matches the end of the DNA better, so the J call may be wrong. As DNA, the CDR3 is TGTGCCAGCAGCCAATCCGATTACGAGCAGTACTTC. Protein: CASSQSDYEQYF.